This T cell receptor beta chain appears in the sequencing data of a study of T cell responses to AZD1222 COVID-19 vaccine. Regarding the study as a whole: Among spike-specific TCRs, nearly half reportedly target unmutated variant regions. Samples come after the peak T cell response, not at day 14. The CD4 TCRs associated with vaccination extended across spike and predominated at 160-218 and 743-854. Clonal diversity was possibly underestimated, and the donors were mostly white British, with more females.

The sample holds one count of this clone. Its specificity is not known. Repertoires were generated with immunoSEQ multiplex PCR, while TCRdb's copy carries only in-frame clones and drops some. The table records 100,000 to 150,000 clones, just over 85% of them present only once. After removal of 3 bases from V and 5 bases from J, the junction contained 7 bases not matched to a gene. Germline CDR1 LGHNA, CDR2 YNFKEQ. CDR3 length: 16 amino acids. Material: peripheral blood, obtained on day 0 of AZD1222 vaccination. The chain recombines TRBV4-2 with TRBJ2-7; 13 bases match TRBD2. The origin of this receptor is an adult in good health. CDR3 sequence (DNA): TGTGCCAGCAGCCAGACTAGCGGGAGGATGGTCGACGAGCAGTACTTC. Translating it yields CASSQTSGRMVDEQYF.